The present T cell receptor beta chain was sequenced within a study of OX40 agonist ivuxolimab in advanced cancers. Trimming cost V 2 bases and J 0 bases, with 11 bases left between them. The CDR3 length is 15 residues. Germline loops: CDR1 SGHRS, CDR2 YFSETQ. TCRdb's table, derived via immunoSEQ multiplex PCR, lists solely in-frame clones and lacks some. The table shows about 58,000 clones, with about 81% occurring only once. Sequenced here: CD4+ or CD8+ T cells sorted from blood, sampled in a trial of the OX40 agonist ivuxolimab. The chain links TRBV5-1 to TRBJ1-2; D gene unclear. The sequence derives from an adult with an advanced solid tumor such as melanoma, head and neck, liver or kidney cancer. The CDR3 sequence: CASSLNRDANYGYTF. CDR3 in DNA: TGCGCCAGCAGCTTAAACCGTGACGCTAACTATGGCTACACCTTC. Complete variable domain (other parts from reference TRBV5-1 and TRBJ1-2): KAGVTQTPRYLIKTRGQQVTLSCSPISGHRSVSWYQQTPGQGLQFLFEYFSETQRNKGNFPGRFSGRQFSNSRSEMNVSTLELGDSALYLCASSLNRDANYGYTFGSGTRLTVV.